A selection of T cell receptor beta chains follows, all from one sample in a study of metastatic and nonmetastatic thyroid tumors. From the PCR reads, TCRdb re-called clones with MiXCR. This table holds 35,000 to 40,000 clones, 20% found once. The sequencing sample was made of blood. These receptors were obtained from a female donor with papillary thyroid cancer or a benign thyroid nodule (not recorded which). Some clones in this sample may be carry-over from other donors' samples. Both conserved end residues are part of each CDR3. D genes are given only for firm matches. Clone size appears in some rows only: once, few, many, or a class for an expanded clone.

.	TRBV12-3/TRBV12-4	TRBJ1-1	many	TGTGCCAGCAGTTTTACAGAGAACACTGAAGCTTTCTTT	CASSFTENTEAFF
.	TRBV18	TRBJ2-5	.	TGTGCCAGCTCACCACGACTAGAAGAGACCCAGTACTTC	CASSPRLEETQYF
.	TRBV6-1	TRBJ1-1	many	TGTGCCAGCAGTGAAGGGGGGCACACTGAAGCTTTCTTT	CASSEGGHTEAFF
.	TRBV4-1	TRBJ2-1	.	TGCGCCAGCAGGCCTCTCCCTCTACTCAGGGGCCTTAATGAGCAGTTCTTC	CASRPLPLLRGLNEQFF
.	TRBV28	TRBJ2-7	.	TGTTCCAGCAGTTTGGAGGTCCCCTACGAGCAGTACTTC	CSSSLEVPYEQYF
TRBD2	TRBV20-1	TRBJ2-3	many	TGCAGTGCTAGGGGGGGGTCTAGCAGATTCCACACAGATACGCAGTATTTT	CSARGGSSRFHTDTQYF
TRBD2	TRBV7-2	TRBJ2-1	many	TGTGCCAGCAGCCTCATGTTGCGGGGGGGTGTAAATGAGCAGTTCTTC	CASSLMLRGGVNEQFF
.	TRBV19	TRBJ1-1	many	TGTGCCAGTAGTATCGGGGTGTCGAACACTGAAGCTTTCTTT	CASSIGVSNTEAFF
.	TRBV7-2	TRBJ2-1	.	TGTGCCAGCAGCTTAGACTACTACAATGAGCAGTTCTTC	CASSLDYYNEQFF
.	TRBV24-1	TRBJ2-1	few	TGTGCCACAAGAACAAGGGGCGGTGAGCAGTTCTTC	CATRTRGGEQFF
.	TRBV18	TRBJ2-1	.	TGTGCCAGCTCACCACTTCCGGAGCCAGGGAATGGGAATGAGCAGTTCTTC	CASSPLPEPGNGNEQFF
TRBD1	TRBV7-2	TRBJ2-7	few	TGTGCCAGCAGCCAGACAGGGTTTGTAGGCGAGCAGTACTTC	CASSQTGFVGEQYF
TRBD1	TRBV7-2	TRBJ2-7	many	TGTGCCAGCAGCTCCGGGACAGGGGCCTACGAGCAGTACTTC	CASSSGTGAYEQYF
.	TRBV20-1	TRBJ2-7	.	TGCAGTGCTGAGGGGACAGCGGGGAACTCCTACGAGCAGTACTTC	CSAEGTAGNSYEQYF
.	TRBV20-1	TRBJ1-1	few	TGCAGTGCAGACGGATCCGACAGCCACACTGAAGCTTTCTTT	CSADGSDSHTEAFF
.	TRBV20-1	TRBJ2-7	.	TGCAGTGCTAGAGAGACGGGCTCCGGCTACGAGCAGTACTTC	CSARETGSGYEQYF
.	TRBV12-3/TRBV12-4	TRBJ2-7	few	TGTGCCAGCAGTCGCGACCCGGTCCTAGCCTACGAGCAGTACTTC	CASSRDPVLAYEQYF
.	TRBV14	TRBJ1-4	.	TGTGCCAGCAGCCAATGGGGGGAGGCTAATGAAAAACTGTTTTTT	CASSQWGEANEKLFF
.	TRBV5-6	TRBJ2-7	.	TGTGACAGCAGCTTGGAGCGCCGGGGCCAGTACGAGCAGTACTTC	CDSSLERRGQYEQYF
.	TRBV15	TRBJ2-7	medium-sized	TGTGCCACCAGCAGAGGGCCCTTGGGGACCTACTACGAGCAGTACTTC	CATSRGPLGTYYEQYF
.	TRBV6-2/TRBV6-3	TRBJ1-4	few	TGTGCCAGCAGGGGGACATGTGATGAAAAACTGTTTTTT	CASRGTCDEKLFF
TRBD1	TRBV30	TRBJ1-1	many	TGTGCCTGGACCACCGGGACAGGGGAGACTGAAGCTTTCTTT	CAWTTGTGETEAFF
TRBD1	TRBV15	TRBJ1-1	medium-sized	TGTGCCACCAGCAGACTGGGGACAGCCACTGAAGCTTTCTTT	CATSRLGTATEAFF
TRBD1	TRBV5-6	TRBJ2-7	few	TGTGCCAGGGGACAGGTGGCCTACGAGCAGTACTTC	CARGQVAYEQYF
.	TRBV30	TRBJ2-7	.	TGTGCCTGGAGTCTGAGCTGGCCCTTCTCCTACGAGCAGTACTTC	CAWSLSWPFSYEQYF
TRBD1	TRBV20-1	TRBJ2-7	.	TGCAGTGCTAAGAGGGGACAGGCTCAAGACGAGCAGTACTTC	CSAKRGQAQDEQYF
TRBD2	TRBV4-1	TRBJ2-7	many	TGCGCCAGCAGCCAAGCCTGGACTAGCAGCTACGAGCAGTACTTC	CASSQAWTSSYEQYF
TRBD1	TRBV19	TRBJ2-7	many	TGTGCCAGTAGTATTCTTCAGGGGGCGAGGTACGAGCAGTACTTC	CASSILQGARYEQYF
.	TRBV6-2/TRBV6-3	TRBJ1-2	few	TGTGCCAGCAATCGGCTGGGGGATGGCTACACCTTC	CASNRLGDGYTF
.	TRBV12-1	TRBJ1-5	few	TGTGCCCGCCACCGCTCCTCGGGGGGCAATCAGCCCCAGCATTTT	CARHRSSGGNQPQHF
TRBD1	TRBV11-2	TRBJ2-7	few	TGTGCCAGCAGCTTAGTGGGGACAGGGATAGAGCAGTACTTC	CASSLVGTGIEQYF
.	TRBV5-4	TRBJ1-5	.	TGTGCCAGCAGCTTACCGGGGGTGAATCAGCCCCAGCATTTT	CASSLPGVNQPQHF
.	TRBV19	TRBJ2-4	many	TGTGCCAGTACGCAGGGAGGGGGAAACATTCAGTACTTC	CASTQGGGNIQYF
.	TRBV14	TRBJ1-2	.	TGTGCCAGCAGCCAGATCACTAGCGGGGCCTTC	CASSQITSGAF
TRBD2	TRBV5-1	TRBJ2-5	many	TGCGCCAGCAGCCCTGGGACTAGCCATGAGACCCAGTACTTC	CASSPGTSHETQYF